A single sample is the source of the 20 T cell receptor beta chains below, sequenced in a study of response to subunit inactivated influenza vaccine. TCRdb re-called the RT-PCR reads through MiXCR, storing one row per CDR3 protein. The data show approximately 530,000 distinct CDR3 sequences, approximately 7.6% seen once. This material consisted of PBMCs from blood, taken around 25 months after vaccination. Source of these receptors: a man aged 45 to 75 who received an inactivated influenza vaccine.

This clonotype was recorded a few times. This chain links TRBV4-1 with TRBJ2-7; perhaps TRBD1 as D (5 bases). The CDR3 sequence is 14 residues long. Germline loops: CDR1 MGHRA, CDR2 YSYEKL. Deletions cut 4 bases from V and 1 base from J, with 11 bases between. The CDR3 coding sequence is TGCGCCAGCAGCCCAACCACAGGTTCCTACGAGCAGTACTTC. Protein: CASSPTTGSYEQYF.

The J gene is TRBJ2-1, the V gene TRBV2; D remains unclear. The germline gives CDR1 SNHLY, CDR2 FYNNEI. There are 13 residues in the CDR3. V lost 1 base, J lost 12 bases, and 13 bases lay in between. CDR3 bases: TGTGCCAGCAGTGAAGAGGGCAGGCTGTCGCAGTTCTTC. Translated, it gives CASSEEGRLSQFF.

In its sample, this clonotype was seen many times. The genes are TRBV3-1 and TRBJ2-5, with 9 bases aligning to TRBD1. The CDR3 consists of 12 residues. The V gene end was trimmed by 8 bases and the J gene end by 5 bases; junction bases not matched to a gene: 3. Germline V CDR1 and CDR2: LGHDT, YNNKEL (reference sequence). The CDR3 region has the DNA TGTGCCAGCGGGGACAGGGCTGAGACCCAGTACTTC. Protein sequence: CASGDRAETQYF.

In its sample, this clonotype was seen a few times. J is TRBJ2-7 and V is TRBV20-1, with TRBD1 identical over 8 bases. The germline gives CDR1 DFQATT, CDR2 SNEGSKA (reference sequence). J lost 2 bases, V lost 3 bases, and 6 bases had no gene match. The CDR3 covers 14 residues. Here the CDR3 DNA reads TGCAGTGCTAGGTTGGGACAGGCAGCCTACGAGCAGTACTTC. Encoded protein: CSARLGQAAYEQYF.

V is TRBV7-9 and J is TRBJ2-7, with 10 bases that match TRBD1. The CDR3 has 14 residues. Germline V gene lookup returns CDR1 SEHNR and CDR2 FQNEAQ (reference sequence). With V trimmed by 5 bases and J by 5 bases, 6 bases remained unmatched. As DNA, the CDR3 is TGTGCCAGCAGCCGGGGACAGGGGCAAGACGAGCAGTACTTC. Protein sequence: CASSRGQGQDEQYF.

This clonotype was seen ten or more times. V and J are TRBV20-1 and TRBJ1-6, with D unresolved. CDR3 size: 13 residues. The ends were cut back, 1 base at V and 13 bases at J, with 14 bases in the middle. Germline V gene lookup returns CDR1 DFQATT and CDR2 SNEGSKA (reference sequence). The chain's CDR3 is CSARAAPGAPLHF. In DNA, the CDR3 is TGCAGTGCTAGAGCTGCCCCGGGTGCGCCCCTCCACTTT.

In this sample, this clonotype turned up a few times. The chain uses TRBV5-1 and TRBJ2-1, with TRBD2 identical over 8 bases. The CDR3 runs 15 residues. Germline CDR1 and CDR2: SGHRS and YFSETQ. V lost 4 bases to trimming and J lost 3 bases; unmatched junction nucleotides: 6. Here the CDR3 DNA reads TGCGCCAGCAGCCCGAGCGGGAGCCTCTACAATGAGCAGTTCTTC. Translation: CASSPSGSLYNEQFF. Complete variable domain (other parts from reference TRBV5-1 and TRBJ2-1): KAGVTQTPRYLIKTRGQQVTLSCSPISGHRSVSWYQQTPGQGLQFLFEYFSETQRNKGNFPGRFSGRQFSNSRSEMNVSTLELGDSALYLCASSPSGSLYNEQFFGPGTRLTVL.

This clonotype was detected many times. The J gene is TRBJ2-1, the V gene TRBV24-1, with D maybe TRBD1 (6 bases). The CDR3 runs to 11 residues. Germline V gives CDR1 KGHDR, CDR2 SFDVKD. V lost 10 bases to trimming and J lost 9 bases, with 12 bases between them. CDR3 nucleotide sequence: TGTGCCACGCAACAGGGCGCTGAGCAGTTCTTC. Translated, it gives CATQQGAEQFF.

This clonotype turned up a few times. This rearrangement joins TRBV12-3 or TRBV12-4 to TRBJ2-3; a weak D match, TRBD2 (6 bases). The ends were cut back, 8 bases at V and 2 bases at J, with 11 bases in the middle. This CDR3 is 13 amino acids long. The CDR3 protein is CASGTLATDTQYF. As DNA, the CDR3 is TGTGCCAGCGGGACTCTCGCCACAGATACGCAGTATTTT.

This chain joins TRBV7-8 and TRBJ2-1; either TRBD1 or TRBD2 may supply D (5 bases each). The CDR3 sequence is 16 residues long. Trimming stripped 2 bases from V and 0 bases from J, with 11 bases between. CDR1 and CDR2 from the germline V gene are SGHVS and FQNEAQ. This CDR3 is CASSLHPGSSYNEQFF. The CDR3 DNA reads TGTGCCAGCAGCTTACACCCAGGGAGCTCCTACAATGAGCAGTTCTTC.

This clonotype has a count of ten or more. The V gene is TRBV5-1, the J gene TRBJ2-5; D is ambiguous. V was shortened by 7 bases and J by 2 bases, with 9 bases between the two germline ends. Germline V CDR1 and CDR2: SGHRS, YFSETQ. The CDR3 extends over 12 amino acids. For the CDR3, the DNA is TGCGCCAGCCAAGAGCCACAAGAGACCCAGTACTTC. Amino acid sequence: CASQEPQETQYF.

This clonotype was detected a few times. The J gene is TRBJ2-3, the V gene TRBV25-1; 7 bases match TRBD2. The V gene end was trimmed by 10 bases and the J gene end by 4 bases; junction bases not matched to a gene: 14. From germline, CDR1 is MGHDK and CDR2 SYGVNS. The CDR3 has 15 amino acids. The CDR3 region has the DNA TGTGCCACCGTCCCCTCGGGAGGTTTGGCAGATACGCAGTATTTT. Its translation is CATVPSGGLADTQYF.

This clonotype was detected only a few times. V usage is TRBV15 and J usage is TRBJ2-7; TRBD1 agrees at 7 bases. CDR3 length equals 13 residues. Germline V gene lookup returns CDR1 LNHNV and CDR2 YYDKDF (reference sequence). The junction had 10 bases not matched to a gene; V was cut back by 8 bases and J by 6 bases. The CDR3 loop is CATRSDRAGEQYF. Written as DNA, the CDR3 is TGTGCCACCCGGTCCGACAGGGCAGGCGAGCAGTACTTC.

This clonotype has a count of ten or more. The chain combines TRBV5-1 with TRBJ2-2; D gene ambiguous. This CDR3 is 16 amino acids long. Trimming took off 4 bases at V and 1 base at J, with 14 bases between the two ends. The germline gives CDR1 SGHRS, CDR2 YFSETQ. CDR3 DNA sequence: TGCGCCAGCAGCCCATATACTCACGGGAACACCGGGGAGCTGTTTTTT. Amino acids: CASSPYTHGNTGELFF.

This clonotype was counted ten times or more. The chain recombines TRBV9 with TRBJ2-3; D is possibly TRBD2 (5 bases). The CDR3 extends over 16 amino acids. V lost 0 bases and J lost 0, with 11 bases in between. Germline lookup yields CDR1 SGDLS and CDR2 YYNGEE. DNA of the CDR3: TGTGCCAGCAGCGTAGGCTCGCGGACTAGCACAGATACGCAGTATTTT. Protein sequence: CASSVGSRTSTDTQYF.

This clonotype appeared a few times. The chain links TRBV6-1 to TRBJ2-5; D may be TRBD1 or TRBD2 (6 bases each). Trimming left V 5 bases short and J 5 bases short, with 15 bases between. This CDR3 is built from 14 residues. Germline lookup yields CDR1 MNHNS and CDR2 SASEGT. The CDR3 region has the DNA TGTGCCAGCAGTAGGGGGGCCCTTGGGGAGACCCAGTACTTC. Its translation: CASSRGALGETQYF.

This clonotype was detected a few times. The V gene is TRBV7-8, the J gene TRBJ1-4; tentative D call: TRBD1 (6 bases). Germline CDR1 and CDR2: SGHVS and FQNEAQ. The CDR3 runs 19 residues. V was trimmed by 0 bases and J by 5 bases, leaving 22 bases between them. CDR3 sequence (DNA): TGTGCCAGCAGCTTAGCGCGATGGCTTTACGGACAGAGGAATGAAAAACTGTTTTTT. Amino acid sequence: CASSLARWLYGQRNEKLFF. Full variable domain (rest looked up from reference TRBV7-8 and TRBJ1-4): GAGVSQSPRYKVAKRGQDVALRCDPISGHVSLFWYQQALGQGPEFLTYFQNEAQLDKSGLPSDRFFAERPEGSVSTLKIQRTQQEDSAVYLCASSLARWLYGQRNEKLFFGSGTQLSVL.

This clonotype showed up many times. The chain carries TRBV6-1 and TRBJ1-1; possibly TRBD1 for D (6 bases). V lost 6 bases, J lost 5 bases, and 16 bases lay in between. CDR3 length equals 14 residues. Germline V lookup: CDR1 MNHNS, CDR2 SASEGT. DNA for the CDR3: TGTGCCAGCAGCAAACAGGGTTCGGGAACTGAAGCTTTCTTT. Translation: CASSKQGSGTEAFF.

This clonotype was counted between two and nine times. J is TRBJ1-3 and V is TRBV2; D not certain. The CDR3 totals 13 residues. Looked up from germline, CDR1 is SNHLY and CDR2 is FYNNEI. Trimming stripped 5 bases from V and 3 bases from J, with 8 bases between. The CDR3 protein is CASSPGLGNTIYF. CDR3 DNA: TGTGCCAGCAGTCCTGGGCTTGGAAACACCATATATTTT. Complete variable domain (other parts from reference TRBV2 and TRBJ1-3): EPEVTQTPSHQVTQMGQEVILRCVPISNHLYFYWYRQILGQKVEFLVSFYNNEISEKSEIFDDQFSVERPDGSNFTLKIRSTKLEDSAMYFCASSPGLGNTIYFGEGSWLTVV.

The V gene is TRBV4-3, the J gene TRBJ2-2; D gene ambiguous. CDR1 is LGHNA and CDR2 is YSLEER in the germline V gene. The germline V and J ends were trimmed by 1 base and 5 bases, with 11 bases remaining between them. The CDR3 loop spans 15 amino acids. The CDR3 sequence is CASSQGAPATGELFF. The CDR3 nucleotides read TGCGCCAGCAGCCAAGGCGCGCCAGCGACCGGGGAGCTGTTTTTT.